Following are 22 T cell receptor beta chains from one sample sequenced in a study of T-cell reconstitution after alpha-beta-depleted transplantation in children. Molecular barcoding with unique molecular identifiers was used for the TCRbeta library. TCRdb recomputed calls from the PCR reads with MiXCR, one row per CDR3 protein. Here the sample spans hundreds of thousands of distinct CDR3 sequences, 8% to 10% being singletons. Sequences were derived from PBMCs from the stem cell graft donor, sampled from the stem cell graft. The origin of the receptors is a human donor who donated a stem cell graft to a child with acute lymphoblastic leukemia.

This clonotype was observed at least ten times. This chain joins TRBV11-2 and TRBJ2-1, with a possible D match to TRBD2 (6 bases). The CDR3 sequence is 15 residues long. The V gene lost 3 bases and the J gene lost 4 bases, with 13 bases spanning the gap. Germline V lookup: CDR1 SGHAT, CDR2 FQNNGV. CDR3 DNA: TGTGCCAGCAGCTTCCAGACTAGGTTATACAATGAGCAGTTCTTC. This gives the protein CASSFQTRLYNEQFF.

The chain combines TRBV6-1 with TRBJ2-7; D not certain. The V gene's germline CDR1 is MNHNS and CDR2 SASEGT. CDR3 length equals 12 residues. With 3 bases removed from V and 7 bases from J, the gap between germline ends came to 10 bases. The CDR3 loop reads CASSERSGEQYF. The CDR3 DNA reads as TGTGCCAGCAGTGAGCGGTCTGGGGAGCAGTACTTC.

This clonotype was recorded at least ten times. The chain links TRBV5-1 to TRBJ1-1; TRBD1 matches at 7 bases. Looked up from germline, CDR1 is SGHRS and CDR2 is YFSETQ. With V trimmed by 1 base and J by 10 bases, 19 bases remained unmatched. There are 17 residues in the CDR3. CDR3 sequence reads: CASSLYVGGTASRGAFF. CDR3 in DNA: TGCGCCAGCAGCTTGTACGTCGGAGGGACAGCTTCCCGGGGAGCTTTCTTT. The whole variable domain, filled in from reference TRBV5-1 and TRBJ1-1, reads KAGVTQTPRYLIKTRGQQVTLSCSPISGHRSVSWYQQTPGQGLQFLFEYFSETQRNKGNFPGRFSGRQFSNSRSEMNVSTLELGDSALYLCASSLYVGGTASRGAFFGQGTRLTVV.

The J gene is TRBJ2-7, the V gene TRBV15; 10 bases are shared with TRBD1. Germline V CDR1 and CDR2: LNHNV, YYDKDF (reference sequence). The CDR3 is 16 amino acids. V was pared by 3 bases and J by 2 bases, with 7 bases of the junction left unmatched. CDR3 in DNA: TGTGCCACCAGCAGTACCCCGGGACAGGGGACCTACGAGCAGTACTTC. It yields the protein CATSSTPGQGTYEQYF.

V and J are TRBV12-3 or TRBV12-4 and TRBJ2-5; the D gene could be TRBD1 or TRBD2 (7 bases each). The CDR3 loop spans 14 amino acids. The V end was cut by 3 bases, the J end by 4 bases, with 12 bases between. The CDR3 reads CASSFQGGRETQYF. The CDR3 DNA sequence: TGTGCCAGCAGTTTCCAGGGGGGGAGAGAGACCCAGTACTTC.

The V gene is TRBV3-1, the J gene TRBJ1-2; 7 bases line up with TRBD1. Trimming took 0 bases from V and 7 from J; bases not matched to a gene: 8. Germline V gives CDR1 LGHDT, CDR2 YNNKEL (reference sequence). The CDR3 spans 15 residues. The CDR3 here is CASSQDSGQVFGYTF. Here the CDR3 DNA reads TGTGCCAGCAGCCAAGATTCAGGACAGGTCTTTGGCTACACCTTC.

The chain uses TRBV7-6 and TRBJ2-7; D possibly uses TRBD1 or TRBD2 (5 bases each). Per the germline V gene, CDR1 is SGHVS and CDR2 is FNYEAQ. The CDR3 is 17 amino acids. V was clipped by 5 bases and J by 7 bases, with 27 bases between them. The CDR3 DNA is TGTGCCAGCAGCCCGACCCAGGGACGGCCGTTAATGGGGGAGCAGTACTTC. This encodes CASSPTQGRPLMGEQYF.

This rearrangement joins TRBV2 to TRBJ1-5, with a possible D match to TRBD1 (5 bases). The CDR3 has 12 residues. Germline CDR1 is SNHLY and CDR2 is FYNNEI. V shed 5 bases and J shed 8 bases, with 10 bases lying between them. CDR3: CASSSRGKPQHF. As DNA, the CDR3 is TGTGCCAGCAGTTCGAGGGGAAAGCCCCAGCATTTT.

This clonotype has at least ten counts. The DNA of the CDR3 is TGCGCCAGCAGCCATGCCCAGGCGGGGTATAATTCACCCCTCCACTTT. Translating it yields CASSHAQAGYNSPLHF. V and J are TRBV4-1 and TRBJ1-6; no firm D call. V gave up 3 bases and J gave up 4 bases, with 13 bases separating them. This CDR3 is 16 amino acids long. Germline assignment: CDR1 MGHRA and CDR2 YSYEKL.

The sample holds a few counts of this clonotype. The J gene is TRBJ2-2, the V gene TRBV3-1; D is ambiguous. Per the germline V gene, CDR1 is LGHDT and CDR2 is YNNKEL (reference sequence). CDR3 length: 15 residues. Trimming shortened V by 3 bases and J by 6 bases, and 14 bases separated the two germline ends. The CDR3 protein is CASSHGSDRPGELFF. DNA of the CDR3: TGTGCCAGCAGCCATGGGTCAGATCGGCCCGGGGAGCTGTTTTTT.

This clonotype has a handful of counts. The chain's CDR3 is CASTRGRVNTEAFF. The CDR3 bases are TGTGCCAGCACGAGGGGCAGGGTGAACACTGAAGCTTTCTTT. The chain combines TRBV2 with TRBJ1-1, with D possibly TRBD1 on 5 matching bases. Trimming took off 7 bases at V and 0 bases at J, with 12 bases between the two ends. The length of the CDR3 is 14 residues. CDR1 is SNHLY and CDR2 is FYNNEI in the germline V gene.

This clonotype came up a few times. The chain recombines TRBV7-2 with TRBJ1-3; D gene uncertain. This CDR3 is 16 amino acids long. The V end lost 5 bases, the J end lost 2 bases, and 16 bases lay between the germline ends. Germline loops: CDR1 SGHTA, CDR2 FQGNSA. The CDR3 coding sequence is TGTGCCAGCAGCCCAGGTTCATATGGGGCTGGAAACACCATATATTTT. Protein sequence: CASSPGSYGAGNTIYF.

There are many counts of this clonotype. The chain is built from TRBV15 and TRBJ2-7; 11 bases fit TRBD1. The CDR3 runs 15 residues. V was pared by 3 bases and J by 7 bases, with 8 bases of the junction left unmatched. The germline CDR1 and CDR2 sequences are LNHNV and YYDKDF (reference sequence). The CDR3, as DNA: TGTGCCACCAGCAGGCCGGGACAGGGGGGAAGGGAGCAGTACTTC. It yields the protein CATSRPGQGGREQYF.

This sequence joins TRBV15 and TRBJ2-5; a weak D match, TRBD1 (6 bases). The CDR3 runs to 15 residues. The V end was cut by 0 bases, the J end by 5 bases, with 13 bases between. Germline CDR1 reads LNHNV; CDR2 reads YYDKDF (reference sequence). The CDR3 loop is CATSRDPGAGETQYF. The CDR3 DNA reads as TGTGCCACCAGCAGAGATCCAGGGGCCGGGGAGACCCAGTACTTC.

This chain links TRBV30 with TRBJ1-5; 10 nucleotides align to TRBD1. With V trimmed by 2 bases and J by 3 bases, 4 bases remained unmatched. This CDR3 contains 15 residues. CDR1 is GTSNPN, CDR2 SVGIG, per germline (reference sequence). CDR3 in amino acids: CAWSPGQGPNQPQHF. The DNA of the CDR3 is TGTGCCTGGAGTCCGGGACAGGGGCCCAATCAGCCCCAGCATTTT.

This clonotype showed up just a few times. V usage is TRBV12-3 or TRBV12-4 and J usage is TRBJ1-3, with TRBD1 as a possible D gene (5 bases). Trimming pared 2 bases from V and 4 bases from J, leaving 15 bases between. The CDR3 runs 16 residues. DNA of the CDR3: TGTGCCAGCAGTTTAAGGGGAGTTTATGGAGGAAACACCATATATTTT. Protein product: CASSLRGVYGGNTIYF.

The V gene is TRBV7-9, the J gene TRBJ1-5; D is ambiguous. This CDR3 region has 17 residues. V was cut by 0 bases and J by 0 bases, with 12 bases left in between. In germline, CDR1 is SEHNR, CDR2 FQNEAQ (reference sequence). The CDR3 sequence: CASSLAASYDSNQPQHF. DNA for the CDR3: TGTGCCAGCAGCTTAGCGGCCAGCTACGATAGCAATCAGCCCCAGCATTTT.

This clonotype has just a few counts. The gene calls are TRBV3-1 and TRBJ2-2; D is undetermined. In germline, CDR1 is LGHDT, CDR2 YNNKEL (reference sequence). The CDR3 has 16 residues. V dropped 1 base and J dropped 0 bases, with 9 bases sitting between them. Written as DNA, the CDR3 is TGTGCCAGCAGCCAAGTGGAACTGCCGAACACCGGGGAGCTGTTTTTT. It translates to CASSQVELPNTGELFF.

The chain combines TRBV5-8 with TRBJ1-5; tentatively, D is TRBD1 (6 bases). The CDR3 has 14 residues. Trimming took 9 bases from V and 6 from J, leaving 19 bases between them. In germline, CDR1 is SGHTS, CDR2 YDEGEE. Here the CDR3 DNA reads TGTGCCATTTCGGCCCGAGGGGGGTTTCAGCCCCAGCATTTT. It codes for CAISARGGFQPQHF. Drawing the rest from reference TRBV5-8 and TRBJ1-5, the complete variable domain is EAGVTQSPTHLIKTRGQQATLRCSPISGHTSVYWYQQALGLGLQFLLWYDEGEERNRGNFPPRFSGRQFPNYSSELNVNALELEDSALYLCAISARGGFQPQHFGDGTRLSIL.

This clonotype was counted many times. This chain connects TRBV29-1 to TRBJ1-4; TRBD1 aligns across 7 bases. This CDR3 contains 14 residues. Trimming at V came to 4 bases and at J to 5 bases, leaving 7 bases not matched to a gene. The V gene's germline CDR1 is SQVTM and CDR2 ANQGSEA. In nucleotides, the CDR3 is TGCAGCGTTGTGGGGGGACAGTTCAATGAAAAACTGTTTTTT. This gives the protein CSVVGGQFNEKLFF.

To note about this clonotype: The conserved phenylalanine or tryptophan normally closing the CDR3 is absent here, so this likely arose from a read error. The chain links TRBV4-3 to TRBJ1-2, with 9 bases that match TRBD1. Trimming cost V 5 bases and J 6 bases; bases outside gene matches: 13. This CDR3 contains 16 residues. Per germline, CDR1 LGHNA and CDR2 YSLEER. The CDR3 protein is CASSYGGGQGTDGYTC. In DNA form, the CDR3 reads TGCGCCAGCAGCTACGGTGGGGGACAGGGCACTGATGGCTACACCTGC.

This clonotype showed up just a few times. This chain links TRBV20-1 with TRBJ2-5, with 11 bases matching TRBD1. With 0 bases clipped from V and 1 base from J, the junction kept 10 bases outside the gene matches. In germline, CDR1 is DFQATT, CDR2 SNEGSKA (reference sequence). This CDR3 comprises 18 residues. The CDR3 sequence is CSARDRTGGEGSQETQYF. The CDR3 DNA reads as TGCAGTGCTAGAGATCGGACAGGGGGCGAGGGATCCCAAGAGACCCAGTACTTC.